This T cell receptor beta chain was retrieved from a study of control samples from healthy donors and cancer patients. Libraries were prepared by immunoSEQ multiplex PCR; TCRdb keeps only in-frame clonotypes and omits some of them. The sample has more than 100,000 clones; about nine tenths are singletons. The CDR3 spans 15 residues. Germline V gene sequence: CDR1 SGHKS, CDR2 YYEKEE (reference sequence). Trimming removed 4 bases from V and 7 bases from J, with 21 bases in between. The chain employs TRBV5-5 and TRBJ2-7; D is perhaps TRBD2 (6 bases). The specimen sequenced was blood. This TCR came from a man aged 35 to 55 in good health. CDR3 sequence: CASSPGTTAGREQYF. In DNA form, the CDR3 reads TGTGCCAGCAGCCCGGGGACCACCGCGGGGAGAGAGCAGTACTTC.